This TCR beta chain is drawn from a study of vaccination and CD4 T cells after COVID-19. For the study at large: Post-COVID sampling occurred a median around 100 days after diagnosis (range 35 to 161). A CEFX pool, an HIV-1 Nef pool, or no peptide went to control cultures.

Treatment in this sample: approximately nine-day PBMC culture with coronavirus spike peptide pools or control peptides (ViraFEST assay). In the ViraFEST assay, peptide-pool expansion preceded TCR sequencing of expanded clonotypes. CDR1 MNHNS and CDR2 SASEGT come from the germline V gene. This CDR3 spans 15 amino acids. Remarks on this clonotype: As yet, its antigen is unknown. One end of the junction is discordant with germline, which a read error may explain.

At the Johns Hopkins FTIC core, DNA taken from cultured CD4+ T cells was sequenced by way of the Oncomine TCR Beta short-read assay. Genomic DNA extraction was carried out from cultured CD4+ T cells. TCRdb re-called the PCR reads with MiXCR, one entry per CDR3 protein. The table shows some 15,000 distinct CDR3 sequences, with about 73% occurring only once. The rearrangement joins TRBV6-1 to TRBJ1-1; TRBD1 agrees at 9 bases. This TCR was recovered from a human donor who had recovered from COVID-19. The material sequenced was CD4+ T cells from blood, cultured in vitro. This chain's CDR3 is CASSATGTGNAEAFF. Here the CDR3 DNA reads TGTGCCAGCAGTGCCACCGGGACAGGGAACGCTGAAGCTTTCTTT.